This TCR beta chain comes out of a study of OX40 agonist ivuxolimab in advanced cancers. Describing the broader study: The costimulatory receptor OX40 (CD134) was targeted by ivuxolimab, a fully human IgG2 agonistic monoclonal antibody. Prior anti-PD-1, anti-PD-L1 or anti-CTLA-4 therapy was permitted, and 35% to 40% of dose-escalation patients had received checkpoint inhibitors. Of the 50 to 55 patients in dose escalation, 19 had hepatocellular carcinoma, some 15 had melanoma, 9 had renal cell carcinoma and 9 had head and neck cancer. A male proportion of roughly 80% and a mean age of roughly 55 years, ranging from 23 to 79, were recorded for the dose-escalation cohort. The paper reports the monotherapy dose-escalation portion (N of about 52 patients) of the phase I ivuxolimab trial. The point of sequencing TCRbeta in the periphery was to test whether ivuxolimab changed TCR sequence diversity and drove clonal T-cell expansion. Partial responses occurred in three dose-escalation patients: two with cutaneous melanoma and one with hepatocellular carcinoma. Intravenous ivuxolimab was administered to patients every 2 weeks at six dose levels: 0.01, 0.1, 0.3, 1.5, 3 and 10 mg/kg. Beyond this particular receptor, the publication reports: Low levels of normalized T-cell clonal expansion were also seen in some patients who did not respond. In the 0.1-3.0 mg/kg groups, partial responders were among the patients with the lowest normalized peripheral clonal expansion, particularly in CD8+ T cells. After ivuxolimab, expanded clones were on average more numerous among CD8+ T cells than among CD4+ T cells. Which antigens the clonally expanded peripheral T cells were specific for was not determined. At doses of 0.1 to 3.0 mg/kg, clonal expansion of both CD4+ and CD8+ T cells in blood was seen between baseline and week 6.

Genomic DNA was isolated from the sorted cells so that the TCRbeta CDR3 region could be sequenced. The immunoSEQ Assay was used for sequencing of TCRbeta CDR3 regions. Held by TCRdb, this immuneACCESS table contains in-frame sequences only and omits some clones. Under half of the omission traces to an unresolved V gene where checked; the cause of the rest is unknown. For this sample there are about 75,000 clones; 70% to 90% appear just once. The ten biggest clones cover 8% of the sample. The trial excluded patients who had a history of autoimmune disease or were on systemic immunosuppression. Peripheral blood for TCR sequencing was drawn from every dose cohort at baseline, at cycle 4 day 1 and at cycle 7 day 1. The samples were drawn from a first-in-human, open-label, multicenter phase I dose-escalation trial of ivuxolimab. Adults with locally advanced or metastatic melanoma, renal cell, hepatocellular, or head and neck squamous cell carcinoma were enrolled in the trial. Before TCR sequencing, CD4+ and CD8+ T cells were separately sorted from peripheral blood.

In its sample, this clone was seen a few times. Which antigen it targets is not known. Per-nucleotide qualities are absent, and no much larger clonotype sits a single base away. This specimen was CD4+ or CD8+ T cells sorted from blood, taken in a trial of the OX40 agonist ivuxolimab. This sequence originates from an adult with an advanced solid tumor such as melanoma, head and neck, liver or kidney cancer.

The DNA sequence is as follows: TGCGCCAGCAGCTACGACAGTAACTATGGCTACACCTTC. Its coded protein is CASSYDSNYGYTF. The chain employs TRBV5-1 and TRBJ1-2; matching of 5 bases hints at TRBD1 as the D gene. Including the terminal cysteine and phenylalanine, the CDR3 comprises 13 residues. The entry retains the CDR3 DNA only, 39 bases that are in frame from base 1. For CDR1 and CDR2, the germline V gene lists SGHRS and YFSETQ. Deletion took 3 bases off V and 1 base off J, with a span of 7 bases between the germline ends.